The clone carrying this T cell receptor beta chain was picked up a small number of times. Its antigen is as yet unknown. The sample originates from a study of T-cell reconstitution after alpha-beta-depleted transplantation in children. General study results and limits: The main origin of T-cell counts and diversity one year after transplant was newly produced T cells. At day 60, the high TCRbeta diversity found in some patients originated from recipient T cells and thymic progenitors that had survived.

The TCRbeta library incorporated unique molecular identifiers. TCRdb processed the PCR reads anew with MiXCR; each CDR3 protein has one entry. Of hundreds of thousands of distinct CDR3 sequences listed, about a sixth are singletons. The trim removed 0 bases at V and 0 bases at J, leaving 4 bases unmatched. CDR3 length: 18 amino acids. Germline CDR1 and CDR2: SGHVS and FQNEAQ. This clonotype was sampled from a boy under two years old who had a stem cell transplant for Wiskott-Aldrich syndrome, so the T cells may come from the graft donor. Specimen: PBMCs, mostly from graft donor cells, collected 360 days after TCRalphabeta/CD19-depleted stem cell transplant. J is TRBJ2-2 and V is TRBV7-8; 10 bases fit TRBD1. The CDR3 DNA follows: TGTGCCAGCAGCTTAGCCCCAGGACAGGGGGCGAACACCGGGGAGCTGTTTTTT. Protein product: CASSLAPGQGANTGELFF.